This T cell receptor (beta chain) was identified in a study of early T cells in non-severe SARS-CoV-2 infection. Each CDR3 protein gets one entry after TCRdb re-called the 5' RACE reads with MiXCR. The sample has under 85,000 distinct CDR3 sequences; about 9% are singletons. At least ten counts were recorded for this clonotype. Between the trimmed V and J ends, which lost 7 bases and 3 bases, there was a span of 10 bases. The CDR3 has 13 amino acids. Per germline, CDR1 KGHDR and CDR2 SFDVKD. This clonotype was obtained from an adult who was a healthcare worker with PCR-confirmed SARS-CoV-2 infection or an uninfected control (not recorded which). Specimen: whole blood. The chain combines TRBV24-1 with TRBJ2-3; D is unclear. The CDR3 region has the DNA TGTGCCACCAGCCTAATGGGGACAGATACGCAGTATTTT. Protein: CATSLMGTDTQYF.